The next 13 T cell receptor beta chains were all read from a single sample in a study of T-cell reconstitution after alpha-beta-depleted transplantation in children. Unique molecular identifiers were incorporated into the prepared TCRbeta library. TCRdb itself ran the PCR reads through MiXCR, one entry per CDR3 protein. This sample carries around 400,000 distinct CDR3 sequences, over 20% of them seen once, and the ten largest clones take over 3.5%. Sequences were derived from PBMCs from the stem cell graft donor, sampled from the stem cell graft. These receptors all stem from a human donor who donated a stem cell graft to a child with acute myeloid leukemia.

The V call is TRBV20-1, the J call TRBJ2-7; 10 nucleotides match TRBD2. Germline trimming cut 5 bases from V and 3 bases from J; bases unmatched to any gene: 7. This CDR3 has 14 amino acids. Looked up from germline, CDR1 is DFQATT and CDR2 is SNEGSKA (reference sequence). The CDR3 coding sequence is TGCAGTGCTTGGAAGCGGGAGGGTCACTACGAGCAGTACTTC. Protein sequence: CSAWKREGHYEQYF.

In this sample, this clonotype turned up many times. The chain carries TRBV20-1 and TRBJ2-3, with D maybe TRBD2 (6 bases). The CDR3 is 13 amino acids. Trimming removed 0 bases from V and 5 bases from J, with 9 bases in between. Germline-derived CDR1 and CDR2 are DFQATT and SNEGSKA (reference sequence). CDR3 protein: CSARDRAGDTQYF. In DNA, the CDR3 is TGCAGTGCTAGAGATCGAGCGGGAGATACGCAGTATTTT.

This clonotype came up once. The rearrangement uses TRBV6-2 or TRBV6-3 and TRBJ2-5; 9 bases fit TRBD2. Trimming at V came to 4 bases and at J to 0 bases, leaving 9 bases not matched to a gene. CDR1 and CDR2 (germline): MNHEY, SVGEGT. This CDR3 has 17 amino acids. In DNA, the CDR3 is TGTGCCAGCAGTTCCGTTTGGAGCGGGAGGTACCAAGAGACCCAGTACTTC. Translation gives CASSSVWSGRYQETQYF.

CDR3 in amino acids: CATRMSGSSYEQYF. Here the CDR3 DNA reads TGTGCCACCAGGATGTCCGGGTCCTCCTACGAGCAGTACTTC. The chain uses TRBV15 and TRBJ2-7; D uncertain. There are 14 residues in the CDR3. Per germline, CDR1 LNHNV and CDR2 YYDKDF (reference sequence). V dropped 6 bases and J dropped 0 bases, with 12 bases sitting between them.

A single count supports this clonotype. J is TRBJ2-2 and V is TRBV3-1; no reliable D call. V lost 0 bases and J 7 bases, leaving 12 bases between the germline ends. The CDR3 extends over 15 amino acids. The germline V gene has CDR1 LGHDT and CDR2 YNNKEL (reference sequence). CDR3 nucleotide sequence: TGTGCCAGCAGCCAAGATCTTCGGACGGGCGGGGAGCTGTTTTTT. Translated, it gives CASSQDLRTGGELFF.

This clonotype has more than one count but fewer than ten. The CDR3: CASMRLTGGGGTQYF. In nucleotides, the CDR3 is TGTGCCAGCATGAGGCTAACAGGGGGAGGAGGTACGCAGTATTTT. The chain uses TRBV6-1 and TRBJ2-3; 8 bases align to TRBD1. Per germline, CDR1 MNHNS and CDR2 SASEGT. The V segment lost 7 bases and the J segment 8 bases; nucleotides outside the gene matches: 14. The CDR3 runs 15 residues.

Details on this clonotype: Its ends do not fully match the called genes, so a read error is possible. The V gene is TRBV7-3, the J gene TRBJ2-1; 9 bases fit TRBD2. The CDR3 spans 15 residues. Germline CDR1 SGHTA, CDR2 FQGTGA. In nucleotides, the CDR3 is TGTGCCAGCAGCCTAACCTATAGCGGGGGCAATGAGCAGTTCTTC. This gives the protein CASSLTYSGGNEQFF.

V and J are TRBV5-1 and TRBJ2-3; 7 bases map to TRBD2. The CDR3 has 15 residues. Trimming took 2 bases from V and 3 from J; bases not matched to a gene: 6. The germline gives CDR1 SGHRS, CDR2 YFSETQ. CDR3 DNA sequence: TGCGCCAGCAGCTTCCCCCTAGCGGAGACAGATACGCAGTATTTT. It encodes CASSFPLAETDTQYF.

Only a few counts were recorded for this clonotype. The chain recombines TRBV3-1 with TRBJ2-1; tentatively, D is TRBD1 (6 bases). V lost 3 bases, J lost 0 bases, and 9 bases lay in between. In germline, CDR1 is LGHDT, CDR2 YNNKEL (reference sequence). This CDR3 has 15 residues. The DNA of the CDR3 is TGTGCCAGCAGCCAGAGACAGGACTCCTACAATGAGCAGTTCTTC. Translated: CASSQRQDSYNEQFF.

The chain couples TRBV11-2 to TRBJ2-1; D tentatively fits TRBD1 or TRBD2 (5 bases each). This CDR3 has 18 residues. Germline CDR1 is SGHAT and CDR2 is FQNNGV. V was pared by 2 bases and J by 1 base, with 18 bases between. In DNA, the CDR3 is TGTGCCAGCAGCTTAAAGCTTGGGGGAGCGGCATCCTACAATGAGCAGTTCTTC. Protein product: CASSLKLGGAASYNEQFF.

This clonotype was picked up many times. The CDR3 protein is CASRLGLAGTDTQYF. The CDR3 DNA is TGTGCCAGCAGACTGGGACTAGCGGGCACAGATACGCAGTATTTT. The chain has TRBV6-5 and TRBJ2-3, with 11 bases fitting TRBD2. Looked up from germline, CDR1 is MNHEY and CDR2 is SVGAGI. V lost 6 bases and J lost 1; bases outside the gene matches: 3. This CDR3 comprises 15 residues.

In this sample, this clonotype turned up a few times. The chain uses TRBV15 and TRBJ2-2; unclear D gene. This CDR3 region has 15 residues. Germline V lookup: CDR1 LNHNV, CDR2 YYDKDF (reference sequence). Trimming left V 1 base short and J 0 bases short, with 6 bases between. CDR3 residues: CATSRAAANTGELFF. DNA of the CDR3: TGTGCCACCAGCAGAGCGGCCGCGAACACCGGGGAGCTGTTTTTT.

This clonotype has a handful of counts. This chain connects TRBV5-6 to TRBJ2-7; a weak D match, TRBD2 (6 bases). The V gene's germline CDR1 is SGHDT and CDR2 YYEEEE. This CDR3 spans 13 amino acids. Trimming shortened V by 4 bases and J by 9 bases, and 17 bases separated the two germline ends. The CDR3 nucleotides are TGTGCCAGCAGCCGGGGACTCGAAATATTGCAGTACTTC. Its protein is CASSRGLEILQYF.